This T cell receptor (beta chain) was documented in a study of cytomegalovirus exposure and HLA in healthy donors. The PCR contained 60 Vbeta and 13 Jbeta primers. Profiled with immunoSEQ multiplex PCR; TCRdb holds only in-frame clones, not every one. The sample consists of about 120,000 clones, approximately 80% of them appearing once. This receptor was obtained from a female donor in good health and CMV-seropositive. Sequencing was carried out using PBMCs.

The CDR3 DNA reads as TGTGCCTGGAGTGTACAGCCCCAAGAGACCCAGTACTTC. Protein sequence: CAWSVQPQETQYF. The gene calls are TRBV30 and TRBJ2-5; D call uncertain. The CDR3 totals 13 residues. Trimming took off 0 bases at V and 1 base at J, with 6 bases between the two ends. Germline V gives CDR1 GTSNPN, CDR2 SVGIG (reference sequence).